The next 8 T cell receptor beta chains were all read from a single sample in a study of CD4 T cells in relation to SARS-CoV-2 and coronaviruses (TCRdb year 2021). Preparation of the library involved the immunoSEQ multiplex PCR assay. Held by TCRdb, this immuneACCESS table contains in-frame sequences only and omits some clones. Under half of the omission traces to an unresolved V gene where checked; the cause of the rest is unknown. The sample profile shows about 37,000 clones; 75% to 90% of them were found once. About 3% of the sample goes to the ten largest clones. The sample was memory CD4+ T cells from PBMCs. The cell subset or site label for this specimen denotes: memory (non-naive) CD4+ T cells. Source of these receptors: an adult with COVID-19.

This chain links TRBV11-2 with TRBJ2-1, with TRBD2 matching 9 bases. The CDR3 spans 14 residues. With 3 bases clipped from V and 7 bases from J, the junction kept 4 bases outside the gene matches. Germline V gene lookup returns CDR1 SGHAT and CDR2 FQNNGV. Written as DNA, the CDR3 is TGTGCCAGCAGCTTTAGCGGGGGACTAAATGAGCAGTTCTTC. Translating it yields CASSFSGGLNEQFF.

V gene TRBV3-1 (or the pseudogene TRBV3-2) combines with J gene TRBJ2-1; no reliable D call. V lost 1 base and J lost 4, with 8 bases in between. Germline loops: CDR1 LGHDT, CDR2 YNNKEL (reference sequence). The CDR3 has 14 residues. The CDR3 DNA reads TGTGCCAGCAGCCAAGTGGCCATTTACAATGAGCAGTTCTTC. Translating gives CASSQVAIYNEQFF.

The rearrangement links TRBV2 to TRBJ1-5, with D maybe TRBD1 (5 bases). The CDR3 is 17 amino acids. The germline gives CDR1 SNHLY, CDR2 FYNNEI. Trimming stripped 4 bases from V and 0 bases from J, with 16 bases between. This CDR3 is CASSGSGQGYSNQPQHF. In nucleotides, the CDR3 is TGTGCCAGCAGTGGGTCAGGTCAGGGCTATAGCAATCAGCCCCAGCATTTT. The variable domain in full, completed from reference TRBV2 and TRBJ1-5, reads EPEVTQTPSHQVTQMGQEVILRCVPISNHLYFYWYRQILGQKVEFLVSFYNNEISEKSEIFDDQFSVERPDGSNFTLKIRSTKLEDSAMYFCASSGSGQGYSNQPQHFGDGTRLSIL.

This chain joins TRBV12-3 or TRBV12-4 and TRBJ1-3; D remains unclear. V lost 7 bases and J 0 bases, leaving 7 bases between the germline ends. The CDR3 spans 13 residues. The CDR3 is CASTQNSGNTIYF. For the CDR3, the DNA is TGTGCCAGCACACAAAACTCTGGAAACACCATATATTTT.

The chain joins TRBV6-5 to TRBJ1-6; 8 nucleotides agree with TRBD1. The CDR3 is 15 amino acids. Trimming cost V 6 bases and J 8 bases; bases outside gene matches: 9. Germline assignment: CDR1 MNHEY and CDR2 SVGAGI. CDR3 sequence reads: CASSAKDRVDSPLHF. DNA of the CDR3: TGTGCCAGCAGCGCGAAGGACAGGGTTGATTCACCCCTCCACTTT.

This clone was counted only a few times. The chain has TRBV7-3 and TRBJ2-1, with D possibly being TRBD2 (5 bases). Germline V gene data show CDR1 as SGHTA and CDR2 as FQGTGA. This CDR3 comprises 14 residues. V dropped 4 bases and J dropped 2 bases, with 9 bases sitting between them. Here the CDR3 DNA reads TGTGCCAGCAGCTCCGGGGATACCTACAATGAGCAGTTCTTC. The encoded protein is CASSSGDTYNEQFF.

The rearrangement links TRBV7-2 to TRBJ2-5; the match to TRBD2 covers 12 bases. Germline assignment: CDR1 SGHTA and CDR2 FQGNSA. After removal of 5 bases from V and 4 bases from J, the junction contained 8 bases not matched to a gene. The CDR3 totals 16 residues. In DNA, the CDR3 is TGTGCCAGCAGCCAGACTAGCGGGAGCGGGAGAGAGACCCAGTACTTC. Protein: CASSQTSGSGRETQYF.

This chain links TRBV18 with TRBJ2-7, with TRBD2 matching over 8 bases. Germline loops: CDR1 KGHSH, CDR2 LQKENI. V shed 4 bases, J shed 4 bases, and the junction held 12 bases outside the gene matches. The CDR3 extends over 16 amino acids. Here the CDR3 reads CASSRGTSGVGYEQYF. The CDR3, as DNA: TGTGCCAGCTCACGGGGAACTAGCGGAGTAGGTTACGAGCAGTACTTC.